The entry that follows covers one TCR beta chain sequence. Its target is unknown. Donors, without exception, were Caucasian adults residing in Nashville, Tennessee. The data stem from a study of shared clonotypes between healthy human individuals. Study results and limitations: It was the few donors that limited the genetic and exposure-history diversity represented.

The CDR3 has 13 amino acids. V was cut by 4 bases and J by 8 bases, with 12 bases left in between. Germline assignment: CDR1 SEHNR and CDR2 FQNEAQ (reference sequence). TCRdb's table, derived via immunoSEQ multiplex PCR, lists solely in-frame clones and lacks some. Among about 980,000 clones, around three quarters were seen once, and the ten largest hold roughly 1.5%. This receptor was obtained from a man in his late teens or twenties in good health. Material for sequencing was memory CD4+ T cells sorted from blood. The sample's subset: CD45RA-negative fraction. The chain uses TRBV7-9 and TRBJ2-1; possible D gene TRBD2, 5 bases. CDR3 in amino acids: CASSSPTRHEQFF. The CDR3 DNA reads as TGTGCCAGCAGCTCCCCCACTAGACATGAGCAGTTCTTC.